This TCR beta chain appears in the sequencing data of a study of blood T cell repertoires in COVID-19. Participants, about 18 to 100 years old, spanned 24 US areas. Symptom resolution, clearance, or two negative PCRs marked donors in Cohort 3 as recovered. Trimming took off 0 bases at V and 4 bases at J, with 7 bases between the two ends. Germline CDR1 is LGHNA and CDR2 is YNFKEQ. The CDR3 spans 13 residues. Here immunoSEQ multiplex PCR was the method, and the copy in TCRdb shows in-frame clones only, minus some. The sample carries around 230,000 clones, about 81% recorded once. This sequence was found in a man aged 35 to 55 who had recovered from COVID-19. The chain has TRBV4-2 and TRBJ2-7; D uncertain. The sequenced sample consisted of PBMCs or T cells enriched from blood (not recorded which). DNA for the CDR3: TGTGCCAGCAGCCAAGATCTACTATACGAGCAGTACTTC. Translating gives CASSQDLLYEQYF.